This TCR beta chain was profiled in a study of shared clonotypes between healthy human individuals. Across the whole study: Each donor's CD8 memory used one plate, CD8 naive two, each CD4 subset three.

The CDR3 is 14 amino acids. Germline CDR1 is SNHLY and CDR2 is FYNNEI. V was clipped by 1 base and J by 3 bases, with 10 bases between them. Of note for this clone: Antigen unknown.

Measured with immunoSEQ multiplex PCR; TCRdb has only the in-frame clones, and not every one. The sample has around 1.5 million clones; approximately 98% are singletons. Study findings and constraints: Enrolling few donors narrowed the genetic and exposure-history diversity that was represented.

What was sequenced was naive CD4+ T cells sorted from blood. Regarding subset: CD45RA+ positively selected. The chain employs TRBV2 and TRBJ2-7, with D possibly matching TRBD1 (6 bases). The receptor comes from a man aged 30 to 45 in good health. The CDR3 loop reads CASSEGTEFYEQYF. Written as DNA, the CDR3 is TGTGCCAGCAGTGAAGGGACAGAGTTCTACGAGCAGTACTTC.